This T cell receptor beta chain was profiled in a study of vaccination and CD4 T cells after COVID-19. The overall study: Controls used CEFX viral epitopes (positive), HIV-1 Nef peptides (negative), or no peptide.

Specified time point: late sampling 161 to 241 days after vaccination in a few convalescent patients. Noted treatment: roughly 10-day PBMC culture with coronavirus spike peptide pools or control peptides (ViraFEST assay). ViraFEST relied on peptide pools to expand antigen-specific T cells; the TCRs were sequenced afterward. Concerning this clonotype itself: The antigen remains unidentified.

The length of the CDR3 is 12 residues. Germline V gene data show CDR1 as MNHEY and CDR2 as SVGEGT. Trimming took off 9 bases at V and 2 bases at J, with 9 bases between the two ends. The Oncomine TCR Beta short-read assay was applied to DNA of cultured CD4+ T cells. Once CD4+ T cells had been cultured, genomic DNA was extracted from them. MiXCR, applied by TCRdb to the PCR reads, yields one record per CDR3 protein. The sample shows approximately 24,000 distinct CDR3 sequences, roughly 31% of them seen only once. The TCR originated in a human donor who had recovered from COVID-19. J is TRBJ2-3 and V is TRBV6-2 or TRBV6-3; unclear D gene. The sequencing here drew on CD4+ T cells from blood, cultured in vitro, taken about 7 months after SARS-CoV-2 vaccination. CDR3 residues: CASSRSTDTQYF. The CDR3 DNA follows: TGTGCCAGTTCGAGATCCACAGATACGCAGTATTTT.